These 10 T cell receptor beta chains were all obtained from the same sample, sequenced in a study of T cell responses to AZD1222 COVID-19 vaccine. Sequencing was performed with immunoSEQ multiplex PCR; in TCRdb, only in-frame clones are kept and a portion is missing. The sample has about 150,000 clones; about nine tenths are singletons. The sequencing used peripheral blood, collected 28 days after the second AZD1222 dose. The source of these receptors is an adult who received the AZD1222 COVID-19 vaccine.

V is TRBV2 and J is TRBJ1-6; D is unclear. The germline V gene has CDR1 SNHLY and CDR2 FYNNEI. CDR3 length equals 11 residues. V was trimmed by 6 bases and J by 10 bases, leaving 7 bases between them. The CDR3 reads CASRGGSPLHF. DNA of the CDR3: TGTGCCAGCAGGGGAGGGTCACCCCTCCACTTT.

This rearrangement joins TRBV9 to TRBJ2-1, with 10 positions matching TRBD2. The ends lost 3 bases at V and 8 bases at J; junction bases unmatched: 11. From germline, CDR1 is SGDLS and CDR2 YYNGEE. The CDR3 length is 16 residues. The CDR3 coding sequence is TGTGCCAGCAGCGGGTGGGCTAGCGGGAGCCCCCATGAGCAGTTCTTC. It yields the protein CASSGWASGSPHEQFF.

This clone was counted a single time. The chain employs TRBV18 and TRBJ1-2; 10 nucleotides agree with TRBD1. This CDR3 spans 15 amino acids. V dropped 0 bases and J dropped 7; count of bases not matched to a gene: 5. The germline V gene has CDR1 KGHSH and CDR2 LQKENI. CDR3 loop: CASSPPLGQGGGYTF. CDR3 in DNA: TGTGCCAGCTCACCACCGCTCGGACAGGGGGGTGGCTACACCTTC.

This chain links TRBV6-6 with TRBJ1-6; 11 positions match TRBD1. With V trimmed by 2 bases and J by 8 bases, 2 bases remained unmatched. The CDR3 consists of 15 residues. Per the germline V gene, CDR1 is MNHNY and CDR2 is SVGAGI (reference sequence). CDR3 in DNA: TGTGCCAGCAGTTACGCGGACAGGGGGCATTCACCCCTCCACTTT. Amino acids: CASSYADRGHSPLHF.

This rearrangement joins TRBV7-9 to TRBJ1-3; D is possibly TRBD1 (5 bases). CDR3 size: 16 residues. V shed 1 base and J shed 2 bases, with 12 bases lying between them. Germline V gives CDR1 SEHNR, CDR2 FQNEAQ (reference sequence). CDR3 sequence reads: CASSLGGTLAGNTIYF. The CDR3 DNA is TGTGCCAGCAGCTTAGGGGGGACCCTCGCTGGAAACACCATATATTTT.

V gene TRBV6-5 combines with J gene TRBJ2-2, with D uncertain. V gave up 6 bases and J gave up 6 bases, with 8 bases separating them. Germline V gene data show CDR1 as MNHEY and CDR2 as SVGAGI. This CDR3 has 12 residues. The CDR3 DNA follows: TGTGCCAGCAGCCCGGCTCCCGGGGAGCTGTTTTTT. Protein: CASSPAPGELFF.

The chain uses TRBV19 and TRBJ1-1; tentative D call: TRBD1 (6 bases). Per the germline V gene, CDR1 is LNHDA and CDR2 is SQIVND (reference sequence). The ends were cut back, 6 bases at V and 4 bases at J, with 24 bases in the middle. The CDR3 contains 17 residues. Here the CDR3 DNA reads TGTGCCAGTAGATTCCGGGAACTTGGGGGGCGCTTCACTGAAGCTTTCTTT. Its translation: CASRFRELGGRFTEAFF.

The CDR3 here is CASSLRRNTEAFF. CDR3 nucleotide sequence: TGTGCCAGCAGCTTAAGGAGGAACACTGAAGCTTTCTTT. The genes are TRBV7-8 and TRBJ1-1; D is unclear. There are 13 residues in the CDR3. The germline gives CDR1 SGHVS, CDR2 FQNEAQ. Deletions cut 2 bases from V and 1 base from J, with 5 bases between.

The chain combines TRBV3-1 (or the pseudogene TRBV3-2) with TRBJ2-4; tentatively, D is TRBD1 (5 bases). Trimming stripped 2 bases from V and 10 bases from J, with 12 bases between. The CDR3 length is 13 residues. Germline V lookup: CDR1 LGHDT, CDR2 YNNKEL (reference sequence). The CDR3 bases are TGTGCCAGCAGCCAACTGGACGACAGTATTCAGTACTTC. Protein: CASSQLDDSIQYF.

The chain joins TRBV12-3 or TRBV12-4 to TRBJ1-6, with D uncertain. This CDR3 is 12 amino acids long. The V gene lost 6 bases and the J gene lost 8 bases, with 8 bases spanning the gap. CDR3 residues: CASRLTDSPLHF. For the CDR3, the DNA is TGTGCCAGCAGATTAACGGATTCACCCCTCCACTTT.